This entry lists 13 T cell receptor beta chains sequenced from one sample in a study of vaccination and CD4 T cells after COVID-19. Their recognized antigens are unknown. Noted treatment: roughly ten-day PBMC culture with coronavirus spike peptide pools or control peptides (ViraFEST assay). Scientists ran DNA taken from cultured CD4+ T cells through the Oncomine TCR Beta short-read assay for sequencing. TCRdb processed the PCR reads anew with MiXCR; each CDR3 protein has one entry. Among 14,000 or so distinct CDR3 sequences listed, 29% were seen once. The starting material was CD4+ T cells from blood, cultured in vitro, obtained before SARS-CoV-2 vaccination. These receptors came from a human donor who received a COVID-19 vaccine.

The rearrangement joins TRBV7-9 to TRBJ2-1; 10 bases are a match to TRBD2. The CDR3 is 16 residues long. Germline V gene data show CDR1 as SEHNR and CDR2 as FQNEAQ (reference sequence). The V and J ends lost 7 bases and 0 bases, in that order; junction bases with no gene match: 6. The CDR3: CASNGLAESSYNEQFF. The CDR3 DNA sequence: TGTGCCAGCAACGGACTAGCGGAAAGCTCCTACAATGAGCAGTTCTTC.

This clonotype has more than one count but fewer than ten. The genes are TRBV7-6 and TRBJ1-1; 9 bases fit TRBD1. The germline CDR1 and CDR2 sequences are SGHVS and FNYEAQ. This CDR3 comprises 13 residues. V shed 5 bases, J shed 5 bases, and the junction held 3 bases outside the gene matches. As DNA, the CDR3 is TGTGCCAGCAGCAAAGGACAGGGGACTGAAGCTTTCTTT. Translating gives CASSKGQGTEAFF.

This chain uses TRBV24-1 with TRBJ2-5; possibly TRBD2 for D (6 bases). From germline, CDR1 is KGHDR and CDR2 SFDVKD. This CDR3 is 15 amino acids long. V lost 6 bases and J 1 base, leaving 14 bases between the germline ends. The CDR3 DNA reads TGTGCCACCAGTAACCGGGACTCGCCCCAAGAGACCCAGTACTTC. Amino acid sequence: CATSNRDSPQETQYF.

V and J are TRBV9 and TRBJ1-3, with D possibly being TRBD1 (5 bases). Germline assignment: CDR1 SGDLS and CDR2 YYNGEE. Trimming shortened V by 0 bases and J by 8 bases, and 18 bases separated the two germline ends. The length of the CDR3 is 16 residues. Written as DNA, the CDR3 is TGTGCCAGCAGCGTAGCTGAAGGAATACTGGGGGACACCATATATTTT. This translates into CASSVAEGILGDTIYF.

The chain joins TRBV10-3 to TRBJ2-7; 11 nucleotides match TRBD2. The V gene's germline CDR1 is ENHRY and CDR2 SYGVKD. The CDR3 covers 14 residues. The V and J ends lost 10 bases and 2 bases, in that order; junction bases with no gene match: 7. The CDR3 DNA reads TGTGCCACCACCGGACTAGCGGGTGCCTACGAGCAGTACTTC. Its translation is CATTGLAGAYEQYF.

Only a few counts were recorded for this clonotype. This chain joins TRBV12-5 and TRBJ2-7; no clear D gene. Germline V lookup: CDR1 LGHNT, CDR2 FRNRAP. Trimming shortened V by 0 bases and J by 8 bases, and 20 bases separated the two germline ends. The CDR3 is 16 amino acids. The chain's CDR3 is CASGLVWTYQFTQQYF. The CDR3 coding sequence is TGTGCTAGTGGTTTGGTCTGGACGTACCAATTTACGCAGCAGTACTTC. Filled out from reference TRBV12-5 and TRBJ2-7, the complete variable domain reads DARVTQTPRHKVTEMGQEVTMRCQPILGHNTVFWYRQTMMQGLELLAYFRNRAPLDDSGMPKDRFSAEMPDATLATLKIQPSEPRDSAVYFCASGLVWTYQFTQQYFGPGTRLTVT.

The chain combines TRBV27 with TRBJ2-7, with no clear D. The CDR3 is made up of 14 amino acids. V was clipped by 3 bases and J by 3 bases, with 12 bases between them. Germline V gene data show CDR1 as MNHEY and CDR2 as SMNVEV (reference sequence). The CDR3 DNA sequence: TGTGCCAGCAGTTTTACCGGGCGTCACTACGAGCAGTACTTC. This gives the protein CASSFTGRHYEQYF.

V gene TRBV9 combines with J gene TRBJ1-6; tentatively, D is TRBD1 (6 bases). Trimming pared 2 bases from V and 6 bases from J, leaving 18 bases between. The CDR3 sequence is 17 residues long. Per germline, CDR1 SGDLS and CDR2 YYNGEE. For the CDR3, the DNA is TGTGCCAGCAGCGTTACAGGACGGGGGCTGGTTAATTCACCCCTCCACTTT. Protein: CASSVTGRGLVNSPLHF.

The rearrangement links TRBV30 to TRBJ2-7; TRBD1 matches 8 bases. The germline V gene encodes CDR1 GTSNPN and CDR2 SVGIG (reference sequence). V was pared by 3 bases and J by 2 bases, with 6 bases of the junction left unmatched. The CDR3 is 14 residues long. CDR3 sequence: CAWRRTGITYEQYF. CDR3 DNA: TGTGCCTGGAGAAGGACAGGGATTACCTACGAGCAGTACTTC.

In this sample, this clonotype turned up a few times. This chain joins TRBV28 and TRBJ1-5; D is ambiguous. The germline V and J ends were trimmed by 6 bases and 2 bases, with 14 bases remaining between them. CDR3 length: 15 residues. The germline gives CDR1 MDHEN, CDR2 SYDVKM. The CDR3 sequence is CASSFPWGGNQPQHF. The CDR3 bases are TGTGCCAGCAGCTTTCCATGGGGTGGCAATCAGCCCCAGCATTTT.

Sample share makes this clonotype medium-sized. V gene TRBV7-2 combines with J gene TRBJ1-2, with D perhaps TRBD1 (5 bases). The CDR3 sequence is 15 residues long. Trimming stripped 3 bases from V and 3 bases from J, with 14 bases between. CDR1 SGHTA and CDR2 FQGNSA come from the germline V gene. The CDR3 sequence: CASSFGWGSDYGYTF. CDR3 bases: TGTGCCAGCAGCTTTGGATGGGGCTCGGACTATGGCTACACCTTC.

The chain employs TRBV27 and TRBJ2-7; 7 nucleotides line up with TRBD2. Unmatched junction bases numbered 2, after V lost 0 bases and J lost 3 bases. Germline lookup yields CDR1 MNHEY and CDR2 SMNVEV (reference sequence). The CDR3 loop spans 14 amino acids. CDR3 coding DNA: TGTGCCAGCAGTTTATCGGGAGGGAACTACGAGCAGTACTTC. Translation: CASSLSGGNYEQYF.

This clonotype appeared a few times. The gene calls are TRBV10-1 and TRBJ2-7; 7 nucleotides match TRBD2. V shed 0 bases, J shed 5 bases, and the junction held 4 bases outside the gene matches. The CDR3 runs 14 residues. CDR1 is WNHNN and CDR2 is SYGVQD in the germline V gene (reference sequence). CDR3 nucleotide sequence: TGCGCCAGCAGTGAGTCGGGGAGGGGTCACGAGCAGTACTTC. Translating it yields CASSESGRGHEQYF.